These 6 T cell receptor beta chains came from one sample sequenced in a study of T-cell reconstitution after alpha-beta-depleted transplantation in children. A TCRbeta library incorporating unique molecular identifiers was prepared. TCRdb itself ran the PCR reads through MiXCR, one entry per CDR3 protein. The sample consists of 900,000 or so distinct CDR3 sequences, around 17% of them appearing once. The material sequenced was PBMCs, mostly from graft donor cells, taken 360 days after TCRalphabeta/CD19-depleted stem cell transplant. These receptors came from a male patient aged 5 to 17 who had a stem cell transplant for acute lymphoblastic leukemia, so the T cells may come from the graft donor.

V and J are TRBV30 and TRBJ2-2, with D perhaps matching TRBD2 (5 bases). V was clipped by 2 bases and J by 2 bases, with 12 bases between them. There are 15 residues in the CDR3. Germline lookup yields CDR1 GTSNPN and CDR2 SVGIG (reference sequence). The CDR3 is CAWSRRSQNTGELFF. The CDR3 DNA reads TGTGCCTGGAGTAGGAGGAGCCAAAACACCGGGGAGCTGTTTTTT.

The V call is TRBV5-1, the J call TRBJ2-1, with D hard to call. V was shortened by 0 bases and J by 0 bases, with 28 bases between the two germline ends. The CDR3 spans 22 residues. Germline-derived CDR1 and CDR2 are SGHRS and YFSETQ. The CDR3 coding sequence is TGCGCCAGCAGCTTGGGCCCAATAACTGTCTTCTTACACCTAAGCTCCTACAATGAGCAGTTCTTC. Its protein is CASSLGPITVFLHLSSYNEQFF.

Ten or more counts support this clonotype. The chain combines TRBV29-1 with TRBJ2-1; 8 bases are a match to TRBD2. Losses at the gene ends were 3 bases for V and 10 bases for J; bases not matched to a gene: 2. The CDR3 runs to 11 residues. Germline V gives CDR1 SQVTM, CDR2 ANQGSEA. The CDR3 is CSVEGLGEQFF. The CDR3 DNA is TGCAGCGTTGAGGGACTAGGAGAGCAGTTCTTC.

This clonotype has at least ten counts. This rearrangement joins TRBV4-1 to TRBJ1-3, with 10 bases identical to TRBD1. Germline CDR1 MGHRA, CDR2 YSYEKL. V lost 3 bases, J lost 5 bases, and 4 bases stayed unmatched. This CDR3 is built from 15 residues. This CDR3 reads CASSHGTGVRNTIYF. The CDR3 DNA follows: TGCGCCAGCAGCCACGGGACAGGGGTTAGAAACACCATATATTTT.

The V and J genes are TRBV9 and TRBJ2-3, with 9 nucleotides matching TRBD2. The V gene's germline CDR1 is SGDLS and CDR2 YYNGEE. CDR3 size: 16 residues. Germline trimming cut 0 bases from V and 2 bases from J; bases unmatched to any gene: 4. CDR3 sequence reads: CASSVVLAGNTDTQYF. Here the CDR3 DNA reads TGTGCCAGCAGCGTAGTTCTAGCGGGAAACACAGATACGCAGTATTTT.

The chain carries TRBV7-8 and TRBJ2-4; TRBD2 might be the D (5 bases). V was trimmed by 0 bases and J by 5 bases, leaving 11 bases between them. Germline loops: CDR1 SGHVS, CDR2 FQNEAQ. This CDR3 region has 15 residues. CDR3 loop: CASSLAGMGQNIQYF. In DNA form, the CDR3 reads TGTGCCAGCAGCTTAGCCGGGATGGGTCAAAACATTCAGTACTTC.